This T cell receptor beta chain originates from a study of glioma-infiltrating T cells after dendritic cell vaccination. Study information: Patients had newly diagnosed or recurrent glioblastoma and received dendritic cell vaccines. Study-wide results and limits: Only a small number of patients had complete blood and tumor samples.

Some clones are missing from TCRdb's copy, which holds only in-frame ones; the method was immunoSEQ multiplex PCR. The sample holds tens of thousands of clones, around 83% seen once. Looked up from germline, CDR1 is SGHTA and CDR2 is FQGNSA. CDR3 length: 12 residues. V gave up 2 bases and J gave up 10 bases, with 6 bases separating them. Turning to this clone: Its antigen is not identified.

Time point indicated: after dendritic cell vaccination, including at tumor progression/relapse. The rearrangement uses TRBV7-2 and TRBJ2-6; the D is unclear. This receptor was taken from a human donor with glioblastoma. This specimen consisted of blood, obtained after dendritic cell vaccination. The CDR3 bases are TGTGCCAGCAGCTTATATCTGAACGTCCTGACTTTC. This codes for CASSLYLNVLTF.